This T cell receptor beta chain was profiled in a study of identical twins (dated by TCRdb to the mid-2010s). Regarding the complete study: TCR alpha and beta repertoires from monozygotic twins, unrelated adults of various ages and cord blood were deep-sequenced to test whether fetal clonotypes persist. To rule out contamination, replicate twin experiments were performed at different times with different library preparation protocols.

About this clonotype itself: Its cognate antigen has yet to be identified. No much larger clone is present one base from it, and per-base qualities are unavailable.

The germline V gene provides CDR1 MDHEN and CDR2 SYDVKM. V drops 5 bases and J drops 3 bases, leaving 16 bases in between. Spanning cysteine to phenylalanine, the CDR3 consists of 15 amino acids. Only CDR3 DNA is held: 45 bases, read in frame from base 1. Library generation was performed with 5' RACE. TCRdb names Illumina HiSeq 2000 as the instrument used. Template switching introduced a universal primer binding site; the final cDNA contained a unique molecular identifier, enabling accurate counting of TCR cDNA molecules. Specific primers in the conserved constant-segment region were used to synthesize first-strand cDNA for TCR alpha and beta chains. To control for contamination, every cDNA library carried two barcodes: a SMART-Mk sample barcode plus Illumina barcodes. TruSeq adapter sequences, together with Illumina sample barcodes, were added in two successive PCR steps. TCR alpha and beta cDNA libraries were sequenced on the Illumina HiSeq platform with custom primers. The authors processed their data as follows. Unique molecular identifiers were extracted from raw reads with MiGEC, and CDR3 positions were determined with MiXCR. Recombination models were inferred per individual with the repgenHMM and IGoR tools using an EM algorithm. The tcR package in R was used for shared clonotype analysis, with sharing normalized by the product of cloneset sizes. To study raw recombination without the effects of thymic and clonal selection, out-of-frame nonproductive sequences were analyzed. The public reads were reprocessed in TCRdb via fastp at Q25 and MiXCR, keeping in-frame beta chains. When rows share a CDR3 protein, they turn into one entry using the most common DNA and genes. The V and J calls here are based on TCRdb, not the publication. The sample has under 800,000 distinct CDR3 sequences on record, over 20% of them singletons. The ten largest clonotypes hold around 4.5% of the sample.

Every donor in the study was a healthy Caucasian. The twin cohort comprised three pairs of female monozygotic twins, all aged roughly 18 to 29 years. Peripheral blood mononuclear cells were the source from which RNA for the TCR libraries was isolated. Beyond this particular receptor, the publication reports: Because the same donors could not be followed over many years, the conclusions depended on cross-sectional statistical analysis. Compared with coincidental sharing between unrelated individuals, an excess of low generation-probability sequences was observed among out-of-frame TCR alpha sequences shared between twins. Invariant T cells such as MAIT and iNKT could partly confound zero-insertion analyses, although diverse VJ usage argued against such confounding for most clonotypes. Abundant cord blood beta clonotypes had fewer insertions, young adult naive repertoires showed a similar but weaker trend, and memory repertoires showed no such trend. In beta out-of-frame sequences, excess twin sharing was weaker, because having fewer shared sequences lowered the signal-to-noise ratio. Recombination models systematically underestimated out-of-frame TCR alpha sharing in monozygotic twins but agreed with sharing between unrelated individuals.

These data also featured in a second study, about T cells expressing NK-cell markers. The second investigation adds: About eight donors provided sorted CD3+CD56+NKG2C+, CD3+CD56+NKG2C- and CD3+CD56-NKG2C+ T-cell subsets, whose TCR beta-chain repertoires were profiled. Of the eight sequenced donors, seven were found to be HCMV-seropositive and one was found to be HCMV-seronegative. To restrict sorting to alphabetaTCR-expressing T cells, an anti-gammadeltaTCR antibody was added in several experiments. In roughly six donors, the dominant CD3+CD56+NKG2C+ clonotypes ranked among the top 10 CD8+ clonotypes, making up 1.0-7.0% of CD8+ T cells. Those dominant clonotypes were again the most abundant among CD3+CD56-NKG2C+ cells in a handful of donors, at about 25-65%. It remained unclear whether the expanded NKG2C-expressing T cell clones were specific for HCMV antigens. All eight donors whose samples were sequenced were randomly selected healthy volunteers, three of them men and five women. To determine HCMV serostatus, a commercial ELISA kit was used to detect HCMV-specific IgG in serum. For more than five donors, bulk peripheral blood T-cell repertoires were additionally sequenced from unsorted PBMC. MIGEC was used to demultiplex reads and group the reads by UMI, and MiTCR was used to assemble and quantify clonotypes. To exclude erroneous sequences, only TCR cDNA sequences supported by at least two reads were retained. The tcR package was used for downstream repertoire analysis, with clonotypes matched between fractions based on CDR3 nucleotide sequence plus V segment. VDJmatch was used to annotate antigen specificity against VDJdb, with one amino acid substitution in CDR3 allowed.

The sequenced sample consisted of PBMCs. The sequence derives from a woman under 30 in good health. Rearrangement joined TRBV28 to TRBJ1-2, with no confidently assigned D gene. The nucleotides are TGTGCCAGCAGTCACCCCCCGCCAGAGGACTATGGCTACACCTTC. Translated, it reads CASSHPPPEDYGYTF.